Each of the 4 T cell receptor beta chains below was sequenced from the same sample in a study of radiotherapy plus CTLA-4 blockade in lung cancer. Repertoires were generated with immunoSEQ multiplex PCR, while TCRdb's copy carries only in-frame clones and drops some. The sample shows 25,000 to 35,000 clones, approximately 80% of them seen only once. The material sequenced was peripheral blood, taken from a patient treated with radiotherapy plus ipilimumab. The receptors stem from a human donor with non-small cell lung cancer that progressed on radiotherapy plus ipilimumab.

This clone was seen only a few times. The chain recombines TRBV6-1 with TRBJ2-5; no clear D gene. The CDR3 is 14 amino acids. V gave up 6 bases and J gave up 5 bases, with 16 bases separating them. The germline V gene has CDR1 MNHNS and CDR2 SASEGT. The CDR3 region is CASRGDSLPETQYF. The CDR3 nucleotides are TGTGCCAGCAGGGGTGACTCCCTTCCGGAGACCCAGTACTTC.

V and J are TRBV12-5 and TRBJ2-3, with TRBD2 identical over 7 bases. CDR1 LGHNT and CDR2 FRNRAP come from the germline V gene. The V segment lost 2 bases and the J segment 2 bases; nucleotides outside the gene matches: 4. The CDR3 is 15 residues long. CDR3: CASGLRGVNTDTQYF. The CDR3 DNA is TGTGCTAGTGGTTTGCGGGGGGTTAACACAGATACGCAGTATTTT.

The rearrangement joins TRBV10-1 to TRBJ2-5; 7 bases are a match to TRBD2. The germline V gene has CDR1 WNHNN and CDR2 SYGVQD (reference sequence). The V gene end was trimmed by 5 bases and the J gene end by 5 bases; junction bases not matched to a gene: 8. This CDR3 region has 14 residues. CDR3: CASSPTSLGETQYF. The CDR3 nucleotides are TGCGCCAGCAGTCCGACTAGCTTAGGGGAGACCCAGTACTTC.

The chain uses TRBV2 and TRBJ1-5; TRBD1 aligns across 7 bases. J was trimmed by 7 bases and V by 7 bases; bases with no gene match: 7. CDR1 and CDR2 (germline): SNHLY, FYNNEI. CDR3 length: 13 amino acids. CDR3 nucleotides: TGTGCCAGCACAACAGGGGCTCAACAGCCCCAGCATTTT. It specifies CASTTGAQQPQHF.